This record looks at one T cell receptor beta chain sequence and its context. The antigen this receptor binds is unknown. Per-base quality was not reported, and no clone a single base away is much larger than it. This entry comes from a study of shared clonotypes between healthy human individuals (dated by TCRdb to 2018 to 2020). Background for the entire study: Three men and two women, aged 18 to 49 years, made up the cohort. Per donor, leukapheresis produced somewhere between about 0.94 and 8.9 billion PBMCs. Blood TCR repertoires of a handful of healthy adults were deeply sequenced to estimate repertoire size and the extent of clonotype sharing between individuals. For each donor, CD4 naive and CD4 memory were each run on three plates, CD8 naive on two plates, and CD8 memory on one plate. Different laboratories and diverse techniques were used to prepare libraries and sequence TCR repertoires, to increase sequencing depth and limit assay-specific biases. Study-wide findings and limitations: Compared with non-shared clonotypes, clonotypes shared by all four sorted-subset donors had higher generation probabilities. Based on pairwise subsampling, the degree of clonotype sharing among donors was expected to be affected by sequencing depth. Only blood was sampled, and tissue TCR repertoires likely differ from those in blood. Estimated clonotype richness was generally larger for naive than for memory subsets. Incomplete sequencing was indicated by rarefaction of sorted-subset datasets, despite the large sequencing depth. About 5% of naive CD4, 3.5% of naive CD8, roughly 2.4% of memory CD4, and 0.35% to 0.5% of memory CD8 clonotypes were shared across four donors. Because the study included only a small number of donors, the genetic and exposure-history diversity represented was limited.

Using the deep immunoSEQ assay, TCR CDR3 regions were amplified from genomic DNA by multiplex PCR. Extracted genomic DNA from each cell subset was distributed evenly across all wells of several immunoSEQ 96-well plates, and each plate was treated as a replicate. For sorted subsets, roughly 200 ng of genomic DNA, equivalent to 25,000 to 35,000 T cell genomes, went into each replicate PCR. The purified libraries were quantified using a Qubit 3.0 fluorometer, sized with a Bioanalyzer 2100, and then quantified again using the KAPA Library Quantification kit. Every immunoSEQ 96-well plate was sequenced on a separate single-read 150-cycle Illumina NextSeq 550 flow cell. The paper's processing steps were these. The immunoSEQ output contained only junctional sequences without quality scores, so filtering could not match that applied to full-length reads. To assign V/J genes and CDR3, sequences were annotated using PyIR, a Python wrapper for IgBLAST v1.9, with IMGT germline references. Reads were removed for weak V/J assignments (E-value above 1e-6), missing CDR3, stop codons, out-of-frame junctions, or ambiguous translated residues. V3J clonotypes were defined as sequences sharing an identical inferred V gene, J gene, and CDR3 amino acid sequence. The percentage overlap between two repertoires was calculated by dividing the number of shared unique clonotypes by the size of the smaller repertoire. Repertoire richness was assessed with RTK rarefaction, the Chao1 estimator, and Recon v2.1 estimates of unobserved clonotypes. Generation probabilities were computed with OLGA for all TCRbeta clonotypes obtained by the gDNA method from a handful of donors. The source is immuneACCESS, and TCRdb retained only in-frame sequences with V and J called. Part of the clones is not carried over; for the studies checked, unresolved V genes explain less than half of this, and the remainder is unexplained. That table gives V, J and clone size, and the DNA gave D and trimming. This sample comprises about 2 million clones, just under 95% of them detected only once. The ten largest clones take up around 1.1% of the sample.

CD8 naive samples were CD45RO-negative cells positively selected for CCR7, giving a CD45RA+CCR7+ population that excluded TemRA cells. Donors were healthy HIV-negative adults with no recently reported acute infections or vaccinations. Every donor was a Caucasian adult residing in Nashville, Tennessee, USA. After blood collection by leukapheresis, PBMCs were isolated using Ficoll-Histopaque density gradient centrifugation and then cryopreserved in the vapor phase of liquid nitrogen. Analytical flow cytometry was used to check the purity and quantity of every magnetically sorted T cell population. Each sorted fraction had its genomic DNA isolated and then quantified by UV absorbance on a Nanodrop 2000c. Sequences were obtained from naive CD8+ T cells sorted from blood. What this sample's cell subset or site label stands for: CD45RA+CCR7+. This receptor was obtained from a man younger than 35 in good health.

The CDR3 is CASSQDQGDPYNEQFF. The nucleotide sequence is TGCGCCAGCAGCCAAGATCAGGGGGATCCCTACAATGAGCAGTTCTTC. This chain is built from TRBV4-1 and TRBJ2-1, with 7 junctional bases fitting TRBD1. According to the germline V gene, CDR1 reads MGHRA and CDR2 reads YSYEKL. At the junction V is shortened by 0 bases and J by 2 bases; bases outside the gene matches: 4. The CDR3 numbers 16 residues from cysteine through phenylalanine. The DNA shown is the 48-base CDR3, in frame from base 1.